This is a list of T cell receptor beta chains from one sample in a study of memory B cells and T cells in multiple sclerosis. Their antigens are not known. Clones were read by immunoSEQ multiplex PCR, and TCRdb kept only the in-frame ones, dropping some. The sample includes 30,000 to 40,000 clones, roughly 86% of them seen just once. Sequences were obtained from PBMCs from blood kept in culture. The receptors stem from a human donor with multiple sclerosis. CDR3s include the opening cysteine and the closing phenylalanine or tryptophan. D genes are given only for firm matches.

CDR3 DNA,CDR3 protein,V gene,J gene,D gene
TGTGCCAGCTCACCCGCAACCAGGGGTTTCGGGATAGCTGAAGCTTTCTTT,CASSPATRGFGIAEAFF,TRBV18,TRBJ1-1,-
TGTGCCAGCAGGTGGACAGCACAAGAGACCCAGTACTTC,CASRWTAQETQYF,TRBV2,TRBJ2-5,-
TGTGCCAGCAGCCATCCGGGACAGGGGGCATTCTATGGCTACACCTTC,CASSHPGQGAFYGYTF,TRBV14,TRBJ1-2,TRBD1
TGTGCCAGCAGCTCCTCACCGGGGCCTGGGGGACACAATGAGCAGTTCTTC,CASSSSPGPGGHNEQFF,TRBV7-7,TRBJ2-1,-
TGTGCCAGCAGTTACCAGGGGACCTACGAGCAGTACTTC,CASSYQGTYEQYF,TRBV6-5,TRBJ2-7,-
TGTGCCAGCAGAGAGTCCCCGGGACTAGCGGGCCCCACAGATACGCAGTATTTT,CASRESPGLAGPTDTQYF,TRBV2,TRBJ2-3,TRBD2
TGTGCCAGCAGCGGGAACAGGGGGCGCGGCACAGATACGCAGTATTTT,CASSGNRGRGTDTQYF,TRBV9,TRBJ2-3,TRBD1
TGTGCCAGCAGCGTGGACGGGAGAGCCCAAGAGACCCAGTACTTC,CASSVDGRAQETQYF,TRBV9,TRBJ2-5,-
TGCGCCAGCAGCACCGGGACAGGGACATTCAATGAGCAGTTCTTC,CASSTGTGTFNEQFF,TRBV5-1,TRBJ2-1,TRBD1
TGTGCCAGCAGCTACTCCCCAGGGCGAGGGGAAAAACTGTTTTTT,CASSYSPGRGEKLFF,TRBV13,TRBJ1-4,-
TGTGCCAGCACTCCGGACGGATTGAACACTGAAGCTTTCTTT,CASTPDGLNTEAFF,TRBV2,TRBJ1-1,-
TGTGCCAGCAGCTTAGCTACTGTGACGGTAAAAGCTTTCTTT,CASSLATVTVKAFF,TRBV7-9,TRBJ1-1,-